The 7 T cell receptor beta chains below were found in one sample sequenced in a study of CD8 T cells in ankylosing spondylitis. Study-wide results and limits: Typical of ankylosing spondylitis blood, it appeared, was a TCR beta motif of eight highly homologous variants.

Their recognized antigens are unknown. Each CDR3 protein gets one entry after TCRdb re-called the 5' RACE reads with MiXCR. This repertoire shows under 450,000 distinct CDR3 sequences, over 15% found once; its top ten account for approximately 0.93%. The sample was blood, either unsorted or a sorted T cell fraction (not recorded which). These receptors all stem from a male donor with ankylosing spondylitis.

The V call is TRBV7-3, the J call TRBJ2-5, with D tentatively TRBD1 (6 bases). Trimming took 5 bases from V and 1 from J, leaving 14 bases between them. The CDR3 consists of 15 residues. Germline V gene sequence: CDR1 SGHTA, CDR2 FQGTGA. CDR3 DNA: TGTGCCAGCAGCCGGAGCGGACAGCGCCAAGAGACCCAGTACTTC. It specifies CASSRSGQRQETQYF. Filled out from reference TRBV7-3 and TRBJ2-5, the complete variable domain reads GAGVSQTPSNKVTEKGKYVELRCDPISGHTALYWYRQSLGQGPEFLIYFQGTGAADDSGLPNDRFFAVRPEGSVSTLKIQRTERGDSAVYLCASSRSGQRQETQYFGPGTRLLVL.

The V call is TRBV20-1, the J call TRBJ2-1; weak D call: TRBD2 (6 bases). The germline CDR1 and CDR2 sequences are DFQATT and SNEGSKA (reference sequence). V shed 0 bases and J shed 2 bases, with 20 bases lying between them. This CDR3 comprises 18 residues. The CDR3 DNA reads as TGCAGTGCTAGAGATGAAGGGAGTAGCGGCGTTACCTACAATGAGCAGTTCTTC. Amino acid sequence: CSARDEGSSGVTYNEQFF.

This clonotype has only a few counts. The rearrangement links TRBV7-2 to TRBJ2-1; 10 bases match TRBD1. This CDR3 comprises 16 residues. Germline-derived CDR1 and CDR2 are SGHTA and FQGNSA. Losses at the gene ends were 4 bases for V and 6 bases for J; bases not matched to a gene: 9. The CDR3 sequence is CASSSDRGRVGNEQFF. For the CDR3, the DNA is TGTGCCAGCAGCTCCGACAGGGGGCGAGTAGGCAATGAGCAGTTCTTC.

In this sample, this clonotype turned up many times. This sequence joins TRBV28 and TRBJ2-2; TRBD2 matches at 12 bases. The CDR3 runs to 19 residues. The V gene end was trimmed by 3 bases and the J gene end by 2 bases; junction bases not matched to a gene: 10. Germline lookup yields CDR1 MDHEN and CDR2 SYDVKM. CDR3 residues: CASSFPLSGLAGNTGELFF. CDR3 nucleotides: TGTGCCAGCAGTTTCCCCCTGTCGGGACTAGCGGGCAACACCGGGGAGCTGTTTTTT. Using reference TRBV28 and TRBJ2-2 for the parts outside the CDR3, the full variable domain is DVKVTQSSRYLVKRTGEKVFLECVQDMDHENMFWYRQDPGLGLRLIYFSYDVKMKEKGDIPEGYSVSREKKERFSLILESASTNQTSMYLCASSFPLSGLAGNTGELFFGEGSRLTVL.

The rearrangement links TRBV20-1 to TRBJ2-7, with 8 bases aligning to TRBD1. Germline V gene sequence: CDR1 DFQATT, CDR2 SNEGSKA (reference sequence). This CDR3 spans 14 amino acids. V was pared by 1 base and J by 4 bases, with 6 bases of the junction left unmatched. CDR3 in amino acids: CSARGGQGAYEQYF. The CDR3 DNA sequence: TGCAGTGCTAGAGGCGGACAGGGTGCATACGAGCAGTACTTC.

The chain carries TRBV12-3 or TRBV12-4 and TRBJ1-5, with D possibly TRBD1 on 6 matching bases. The CDR3 runs to 14 residues. Between the trimmed V and J ends, which lost 3 bases and 3 bases, there was a span of 9 bases. The CDR3 DNA reads TGTGCCAGCAGTTTCCGGGACACCAATCAGCCCCAGCATTTT. Its translation: CASSFRDTNQPQHF.

This clonotype was picked up many times. The chain has TRBV12-3 or TRBV12-4 and TRBJ1-1; weak D call: TRBD1 (6 bases). This CDR3 contains 16 residues. The V and J ends lost 6 bases and 1 base respectively, with 18 bases between them. The CDR3: CASSGGGTGGNTEAFF. The CDR3 DNA sequence: TGTGCCAGCAGCGGCGGGGGCACGGGGGGGAACACTGAAGCTTTCTTT.